The rows below give T cell receptor beta chains drawn from one sample of a study of identical twins. Each CDR3 protein gets one entry after TCRdb re-called the 5' RACE reads with MiXCR. This sample carries hundreds of thousands of distinct CDR3 sequences, 21% of them seen once, and the ten largest clones take 4% to 5.5%. These same records also appear under a second study, on T cells expressing NK-cell markers.

Sequencing input: PBMCs. The source is a woman under 30 in good health. CDR3s include the opening cysteine and the closing phenylalanine or tryptophan. Each record gives: J gene, clone size, V gene, D gene, CDR3 DNA, CDR3 protein. A D gene is named only where the DNA matches it firmly. Size tells how often a clone was seen (once, few, many) or the class of an expanded clone, and some rows leave it out.

TRBJ2-7 NA TRBV29-1 NA TGCAGCGTTGGGGGCCTTAGGGGGTCCTACGAGCAGTACTTC CSVGGLRGSYEQYF
TRBJ1-1 NA TRBV20-1 NA TGCAGTGCCTTTCGGAATCTGAACACTGAAGCTTTCTTT CSAFRNLNTEAFF
TRBJ2-1 NA TRBV20-1 NA TGCAGTGCTAGCGAGCGGTCCGGAGAGCAGTTCTTC CSASERSGEQFF
TRBJ2-4 NA TRBV15 NA TGTGCCACCGGAGCTTTGTATTCGGGGGCCAAAAACATTCAGTACTTC CATGALYSGAKNIQYF
TRBJ2-3 NA TRBV7-2 NA TGTGCCAGCAGCTGGCCGACTCGACTGGATACGCAGTATTTT CASSWPTRLDTQYF
TRBJ2-5 few TRBV6-5 NA TGTGCCAGCAGTTCAGTCGGGGTCGGGGAGACCCAGTACTTC CASSSVGVGETQYF
TRBJ2-1 few TRBV5-1 NA TGCGCCAGCAGCTTGTACGGGGACAATGAGCAGTTCTTC CASSLYGDNEQFF
TRBJ2-3 few TRBV5-1 NA TGCGCCAGCAGCCGGGACTCGCGGCAGTATTTT CASSRDSRQYF
TRBJ2-3 few TRBV24-1 TRBD2 TGTGCCACTTCAGGGACTAGCAGAGGGGATACGCAGTATTTT CATSGTSRGDTQYF
TRBJ2-3 many TRBV27 NA TGTGCCAGCAGACGACAGAATACCTTCACAGATACGCAGTATTTT CASRRQNTFTDTQYF
TRBJ2-7 few TRBV27 TRBD1 TGTGCCACCCACGGGACAGGTCACTACGAGCAGTACTTC CATHGTGHYEQYF
TRBJ2-5 NA TRBV13 NA TGTGCCAGCAGCCGACGGAGAGGGATGGAGACCCAGTACTTC CASSRRRGMETQYF
TRBJ1-2 NA TRBV20-1 TRBD1 TGCAGTGCTACGTATACCGGGACAGGGGGTTTTGAGAACACCTTC CSATYTGTGGFENTF
TRBJ2-1 few TRBV20-1 TRBD2 TGCAGTGCTACCACTTATAGGGAGCGGGAAAATGAGCAGTTCTTC CSATTYRERENEQFF
TRBJ1-4 many TRBV2 NA TGTGCCAGCAGTGATGACAGGACTAATGAAAAACTGTTTTTT CASSDDRTNEKLFF
TRBJ2-7 NA TRBV29-1 NA TGCAGCGTTGTCGGAGGGGTGCTCTTATATTGGAGCTCCTACGAGCAGTACTTC CSVVGGVLLYWSSYEQYF
TRBJ2-4 NA TRBV18 NA TGTGCCAGCTCACACGTTGGCTCCCTAACCAAAAACATTCAGTACTTC CASSHVGSLTKNIQYF
TRBJ1-2 NA TRBV20-1 TRBD1 TGCAGTGCTAGACCAGGGGGCTATGGCTACACCTTC CSARPGGYGYTF
TRBJ2-7 NA TRBV6-2/TRBV6-3 NA TGTGCCAGCGGGGATGGGAGCCTAACGTCCTACGAGCAGTACTTC CASGDGSLTSYEQYF
TRBJ2-7 few TRBV13 NA TGTGCCAGCAGCTTCGGGGACGAGGGTCAGTACTTC CASSFGDEGQYF
TRBJ2-4 NA TRBV7-2 NA TGTGCCAGCAGCTTGGAGATTGGTGGAAACATTCAGTACTTC CASSLEIGGNIQYF
TRBJ2-2 NA TRBV4-3 NA TGCGCCAGCAGCCAAGAATCAGCAGGACCCGGGGAGCTGTTTTTT CASSQESAGPGELFF
TRBJ2-5 few TRBV15 NA TGTGCCACCAGCAGAGATACAGGAGAGACCCAGTACTTC CATSRDTGETQYF
TRBJ1-2 NA TRBV6-1 NA TGTGCCACCGCCCAAGCGGGGGGCGCGATCTATGGCTACACCTTC CATAQAGGAIYGYTF
TRBJ2-3 NA TRBV11-2 NA TGTGCCAGCAGTCTCGGGGCGCAGTATTTT CASSLGAQYF
TRBJ2-2 few TRBV27 TRBD1 TGTGCCAGCAGACTGGACAGGGTAACCGGGGAGCTGTTTTTT CASRLDRVTGELFF
TRBJ1-6 few TRBV29-1 TRBD1 TGCAGCGTCAGTTACAGGGGCTCACCCCTCCACTTT CSVSYRGSPLHF
TRBJ2-2 few TRBV9 NA TGTGCCAGCAGCGTAGCCATCACCGGGGAGCTGTTTTTT CASSVAITGELFF
TRBJ2-3 many TRBV29-1 NA TGCAGCGCCGGACAGACTACAGATACGCAGTATTTT CSAGQTTDTQYF
TRBJ2-3 NA TRBV20-1 NA TGCAGTGCTAGAGATTTAGGGGCCCCCCAAGGGGGAGATACGCAGTATTTT CSARDLGAPQGGDTQYF